The clone carrying this T cell receptor beta chain came up a few times. This sample was included in a study of cytomegalovirus exposure and HLA in healthy donors. 60 Vbeta and 13 Jbeta primers were used in PCR. The assay was immunoSEQ multiplex PCR, and TCRdb's table has in-frame clones only and misses some. The data contain 60,000 to 80,000 clones, roughly 77% of them seen just once; the ten biggest clones take up roughly 5.7%. The CDR3 has 15 amino acids. V lost 5 bases to trimming and J lost 4 bases; unmatched junction nucleotides: 3. CDR1 is LNHDA and CDR2 is SQIVND in the germline V gene (reference sequence).

The sequencing sample was made of PBMCs. The clonotype originates from a woman in her 30s in good health and CMV-seronegative. The rearrangement joins TRBV19 to TRBJ2-1; TRBD1 agrees at 12 bases. CDR3 region: CASSWGQGAYNEQFF. The DNA of the CDR3 is TGTGCCAGTAGTTGGGGACAGGGGGCTTACAATGAGCAGTTCTTC.